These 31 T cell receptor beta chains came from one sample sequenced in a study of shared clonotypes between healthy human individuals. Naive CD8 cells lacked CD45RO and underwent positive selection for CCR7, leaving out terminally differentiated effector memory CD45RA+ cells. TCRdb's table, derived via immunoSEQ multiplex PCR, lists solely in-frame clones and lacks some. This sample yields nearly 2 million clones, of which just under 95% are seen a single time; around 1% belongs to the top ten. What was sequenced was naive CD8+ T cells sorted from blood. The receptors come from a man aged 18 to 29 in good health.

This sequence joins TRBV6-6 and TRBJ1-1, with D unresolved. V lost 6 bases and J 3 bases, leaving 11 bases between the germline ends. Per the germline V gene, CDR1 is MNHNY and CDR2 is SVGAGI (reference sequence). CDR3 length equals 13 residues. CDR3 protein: CASSDWVDTEAFF. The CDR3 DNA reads TGTGCCAGCAGCGACTGGGTTGACACTGAAGCTTTCTTT.

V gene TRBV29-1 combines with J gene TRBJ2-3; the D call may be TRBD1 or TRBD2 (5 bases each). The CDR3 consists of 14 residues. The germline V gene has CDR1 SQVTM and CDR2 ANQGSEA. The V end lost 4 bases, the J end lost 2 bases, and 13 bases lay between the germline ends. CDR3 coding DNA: TGCAGCGTTGGGGACCCAGCCTCCACAGATACGCAGTATTTT. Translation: CSVGDPASTDTQYF.

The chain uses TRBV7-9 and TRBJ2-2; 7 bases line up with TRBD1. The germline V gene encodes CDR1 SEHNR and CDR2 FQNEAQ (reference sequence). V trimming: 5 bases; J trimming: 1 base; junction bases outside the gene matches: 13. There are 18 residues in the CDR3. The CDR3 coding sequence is TGTGCCAGCAGCCCATCCTTGGGACAGCCCCTGAACACCGGGGAGCTGTTTTTT. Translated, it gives CASSPSLGQPLNTGELFF.

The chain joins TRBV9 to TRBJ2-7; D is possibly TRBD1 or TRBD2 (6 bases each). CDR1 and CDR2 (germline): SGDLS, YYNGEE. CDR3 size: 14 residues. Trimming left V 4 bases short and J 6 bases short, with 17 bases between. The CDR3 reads CASSLQLGGSEQYF. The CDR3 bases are TGTGCCAGCAGCCTCCAGTTGGGGGGCTCCGAGCAGTACTTC.

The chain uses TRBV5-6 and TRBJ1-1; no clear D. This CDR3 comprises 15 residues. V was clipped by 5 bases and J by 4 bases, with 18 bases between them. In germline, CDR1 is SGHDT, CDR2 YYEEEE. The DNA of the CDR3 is TGTGCCAGCAGTTCGATGGACGAATCTGGCACTGAAGCTTTCTTT. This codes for CASSSMDESGTEAFF.

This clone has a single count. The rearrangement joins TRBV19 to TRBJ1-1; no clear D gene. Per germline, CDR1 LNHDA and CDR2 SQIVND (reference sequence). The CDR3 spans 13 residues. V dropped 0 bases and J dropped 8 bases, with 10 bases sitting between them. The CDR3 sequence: CASSIDLEQEAFF. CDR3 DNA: TGTGCCAGTAGTATAGATCTAGAGCAGGAAGCTTTCTTT.

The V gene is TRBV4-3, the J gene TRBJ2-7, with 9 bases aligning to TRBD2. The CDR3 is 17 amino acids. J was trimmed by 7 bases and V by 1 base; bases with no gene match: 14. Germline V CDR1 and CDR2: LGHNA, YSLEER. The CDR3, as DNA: TGCGCCAGCAGCCAAGGAACCTATAGCGGGAGTGTGCGGGAGCAGTACTTC. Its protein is CASSQGTYSGSVREQYF.

The CDR3 DNA is TGTGCTAGTGGTGGGACAGGCCATAATGAAAAACTGTTTTTT. Protein sequence: CASGGTGHNEKLFF. J is TRBJ1-4 and V is TRBV12-5; the match to TRBD1 covers 8 bases. Looked up from germline, CDR1 is LGHNT and CDR2 is FRNRAP. J gave up 4 bases and V 5 bases, and 3 bases lay outside the gene matches. The CDR3 has 14 residues.

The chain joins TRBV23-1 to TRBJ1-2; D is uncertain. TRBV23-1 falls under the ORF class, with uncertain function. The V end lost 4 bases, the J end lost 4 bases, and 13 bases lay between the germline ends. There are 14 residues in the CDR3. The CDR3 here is CASSPTPGSYGYTF. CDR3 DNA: TGCGCCAGCAGTCCCACCCCGGGAAGCTATGGCTACACCTTC.

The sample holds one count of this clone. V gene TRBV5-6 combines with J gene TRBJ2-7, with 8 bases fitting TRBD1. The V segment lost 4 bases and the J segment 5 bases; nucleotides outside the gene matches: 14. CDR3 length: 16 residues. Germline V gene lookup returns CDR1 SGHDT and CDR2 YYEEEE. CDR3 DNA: TGTGCCAGCAGCCCAGCAGGAGGACAGGGAGAAGACGAGCAGTACTTC. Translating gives CASSPAGGQGEDEQYF. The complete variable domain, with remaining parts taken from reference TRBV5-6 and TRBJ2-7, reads DAGVTQSPTHLIKTRGQQVTLRCSPKSGHDTVSWYQQALGQGPQFIFQYYEEEERQRGNFPDRFSGHQFPNYSSELNVNALLLGDSALYLCASSPAGGQGEDEQYFGPGTRLTVT.

The CDR3 protein is CASSLEGLGTRGTQYF. In DNA, the CDR3 is TGTGCCAGCAGCTTAGAAGGTTTGGGGACAAGAGGAACTCAGTACTTC. The chain uses TRBV7-9 and TRBJ2-4, with D maybe TRBD1 (6 bases). CDR3 size: 16 residues. The germline gives CDR1 SEHNR, CDR2 FQNEAQ (reference sequence). Trimming shortened V by 1 base and J by 12 bases, and 22 bases separated the two germline ends.

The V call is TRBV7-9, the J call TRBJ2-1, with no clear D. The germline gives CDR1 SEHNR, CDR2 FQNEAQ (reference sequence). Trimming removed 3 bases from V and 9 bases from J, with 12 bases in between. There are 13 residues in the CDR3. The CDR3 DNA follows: TGTGCCAGCAGCTTCCGTTTTGGCGGTGAGCAGTTCTTC. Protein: CASSFRFGGEQFF.

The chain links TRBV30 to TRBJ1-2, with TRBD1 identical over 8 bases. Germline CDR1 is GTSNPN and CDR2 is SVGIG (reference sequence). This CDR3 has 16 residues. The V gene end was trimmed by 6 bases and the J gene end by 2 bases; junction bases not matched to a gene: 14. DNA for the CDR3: TGTGCCTGCGAGGGACAGGTTGAAGCTCTAAACTATGGCTACACCTTC. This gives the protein CACEGQVEALNYGYTF.

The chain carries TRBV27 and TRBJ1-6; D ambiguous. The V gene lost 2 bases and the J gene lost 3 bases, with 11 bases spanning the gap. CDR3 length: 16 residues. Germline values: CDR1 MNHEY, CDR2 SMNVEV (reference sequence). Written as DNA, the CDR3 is TGTGCCAGCAGTTTAGCCGGGAAGGACTATAATTCACCCCTCCACTTT. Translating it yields CASSLAGKDYNSPLHF.

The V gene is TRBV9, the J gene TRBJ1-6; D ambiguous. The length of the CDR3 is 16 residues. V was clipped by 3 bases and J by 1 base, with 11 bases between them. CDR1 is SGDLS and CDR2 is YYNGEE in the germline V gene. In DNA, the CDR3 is TGTGCCAGCAGCGAGGGAGCAGAGTCCTATAATTCACCCCTCCACTTT. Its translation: CASSEGAESYNSPLHF. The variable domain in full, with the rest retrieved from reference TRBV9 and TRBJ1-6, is DSGVTQTPKHLITATGQRVTLRCSPRSGDLSVYWYQQSLDQGLQFLIQYYNGEERAKGNILERFSAQQFPDLHSELNLSSLELGDSALYFCASSEGAESYNSPLHFGNGTRLTVT.

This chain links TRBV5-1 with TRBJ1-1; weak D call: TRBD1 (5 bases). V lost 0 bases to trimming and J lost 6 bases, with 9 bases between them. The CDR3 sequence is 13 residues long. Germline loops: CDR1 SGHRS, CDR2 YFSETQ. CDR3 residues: CASSLGGLPEAFF. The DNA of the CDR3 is TGCGCCAGCAGCTTGGGGGGCCTCCCTGAAGCTTTCTTT.

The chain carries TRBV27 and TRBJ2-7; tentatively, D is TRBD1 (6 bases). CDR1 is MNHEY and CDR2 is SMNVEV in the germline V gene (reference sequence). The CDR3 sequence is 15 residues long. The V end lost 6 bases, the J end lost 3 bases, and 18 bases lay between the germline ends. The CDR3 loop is CASRFGARGGYEQYF. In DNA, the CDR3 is TGTGCCAGCAGATTCGGGGCCAGGGGTGGCTACGAGCAGTACTTC.

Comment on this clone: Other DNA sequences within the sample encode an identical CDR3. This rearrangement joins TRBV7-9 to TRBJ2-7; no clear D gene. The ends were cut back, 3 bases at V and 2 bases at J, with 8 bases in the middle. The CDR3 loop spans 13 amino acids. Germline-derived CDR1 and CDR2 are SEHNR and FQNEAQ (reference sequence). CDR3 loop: CASSLGSTYEQYF. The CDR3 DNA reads TGTGCCAGCAGCTTGGGGTCTACCTACGAGCAGTACTTC.

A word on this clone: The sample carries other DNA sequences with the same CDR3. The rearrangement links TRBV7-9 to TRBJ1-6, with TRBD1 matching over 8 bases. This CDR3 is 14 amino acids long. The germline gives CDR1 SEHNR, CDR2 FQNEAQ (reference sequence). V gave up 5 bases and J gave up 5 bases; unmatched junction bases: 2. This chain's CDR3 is CASSPTGDNSPLHF. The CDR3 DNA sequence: TGTGCCAGCAGCCCGACAGGGGATAATTCACCCCTCCACTTT.

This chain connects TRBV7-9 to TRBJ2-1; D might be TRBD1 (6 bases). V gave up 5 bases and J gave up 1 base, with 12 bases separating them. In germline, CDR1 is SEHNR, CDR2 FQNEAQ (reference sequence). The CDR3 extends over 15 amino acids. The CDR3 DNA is TGTGCCAGCAGCCCGCCAGGGGAATCCTACAATGAGCAGTTCTTC. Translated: CASSPPGESYNEQFF.

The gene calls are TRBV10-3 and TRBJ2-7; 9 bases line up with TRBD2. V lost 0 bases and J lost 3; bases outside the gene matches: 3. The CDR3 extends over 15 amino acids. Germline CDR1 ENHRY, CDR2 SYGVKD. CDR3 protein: CAISESTSGGYEQYF. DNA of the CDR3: TGTGCCATCAGTGAGTCGACTAGCGGTGGCTACGAGCAGTACTTC.

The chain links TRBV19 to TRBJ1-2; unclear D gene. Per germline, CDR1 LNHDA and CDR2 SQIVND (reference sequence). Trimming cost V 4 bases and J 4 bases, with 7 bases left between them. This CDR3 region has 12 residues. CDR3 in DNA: TGTGCCAGTAGTACTAAAAGCTATGGCTACACCTTC. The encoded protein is CASSTKSYGYTF.

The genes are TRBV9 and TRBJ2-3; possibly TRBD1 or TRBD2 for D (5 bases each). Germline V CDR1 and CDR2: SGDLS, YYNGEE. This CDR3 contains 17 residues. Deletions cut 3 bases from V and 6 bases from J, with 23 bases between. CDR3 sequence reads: CASSDSLLLGHGDTQYF. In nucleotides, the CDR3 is TGTGCCAGCAGCGACAGTTTGCTACTAGGACATGGGGATACGCAGTATTTT.

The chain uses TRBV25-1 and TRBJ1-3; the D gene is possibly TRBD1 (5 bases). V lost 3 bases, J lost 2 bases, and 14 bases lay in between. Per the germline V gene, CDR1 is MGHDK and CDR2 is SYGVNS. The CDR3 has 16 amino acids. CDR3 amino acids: CASSDWGEGTGNTIYF. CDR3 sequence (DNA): TGTGCCAGCAGTGACTGGGGGGAAGGCACTGGAAACACCATATATTTT.

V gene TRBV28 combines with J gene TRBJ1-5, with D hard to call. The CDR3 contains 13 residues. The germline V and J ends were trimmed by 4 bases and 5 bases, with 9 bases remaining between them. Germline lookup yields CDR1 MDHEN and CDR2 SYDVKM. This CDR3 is CASSWREDQPQHF. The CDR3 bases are TGTGCCAGCAGTTGGCGGGAGGATCAGCCCCAGCATTTT.

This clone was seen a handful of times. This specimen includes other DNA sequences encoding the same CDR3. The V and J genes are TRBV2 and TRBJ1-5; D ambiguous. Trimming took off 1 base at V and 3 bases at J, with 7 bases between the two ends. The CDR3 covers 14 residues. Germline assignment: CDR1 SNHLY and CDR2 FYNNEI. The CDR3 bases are TGTGCCAGCAGTGAAGGGCAGCCCAATCAGCCCCAGCATTTT. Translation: CASSEGQPNQPQHF.

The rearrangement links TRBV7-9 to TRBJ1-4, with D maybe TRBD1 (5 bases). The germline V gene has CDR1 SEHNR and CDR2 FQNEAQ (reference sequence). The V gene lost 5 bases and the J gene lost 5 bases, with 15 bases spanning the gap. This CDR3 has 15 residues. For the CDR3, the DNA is TGTGCCAGCAGCCCCGTCCAGGGTATGAATGAAAAACTGTTTTTT. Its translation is CASSPVQGMNEKLFF.

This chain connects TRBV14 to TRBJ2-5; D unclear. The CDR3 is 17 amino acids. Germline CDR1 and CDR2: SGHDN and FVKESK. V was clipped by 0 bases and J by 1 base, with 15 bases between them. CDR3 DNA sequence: TGTGCCAGCAGCCAAGACGGTCTCATACCCCTCCAAGAGACCCAGTACTTC. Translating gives CASSQDGLIPLQETQYF. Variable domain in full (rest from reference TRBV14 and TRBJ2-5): EAGVTQFPSHSVIEKGQTVTLRCDPISGHDNLYWYRRVMGKEIKFLLHFVKESKQDESGMPNNRFLAERTGGTYSTLKVQPAELEDSGVYFCASSQDGLIPLQETQYFGPGTRLLVL.

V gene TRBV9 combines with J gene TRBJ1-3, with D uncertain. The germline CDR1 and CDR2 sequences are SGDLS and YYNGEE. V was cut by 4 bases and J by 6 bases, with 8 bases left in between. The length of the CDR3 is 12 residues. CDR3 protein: CASSSNSNTIYF. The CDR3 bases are TGTGCCAGCAGCTCCAACTCAAACACCATATATTTT.

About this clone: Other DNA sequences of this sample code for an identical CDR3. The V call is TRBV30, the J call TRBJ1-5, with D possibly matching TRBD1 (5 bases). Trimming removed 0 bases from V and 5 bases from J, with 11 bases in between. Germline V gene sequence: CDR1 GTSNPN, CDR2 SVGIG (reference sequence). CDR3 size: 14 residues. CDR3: CAWSVGAGDQPQHF. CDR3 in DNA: TGTGCCTGGAGTGTCGGGGCAGGAGATCAGCCCCAGCATTTT.

The CDR3 protein is CASGLVPREWTEAFF. CDR3 sequence (DNA): TGTGCTAGTGGTTTGGTTCCCAGAGAATGGACTGAAGCTTTCTTT. The chain links TRBV12-5 to TRBJ1-1, with D unclear. The CDR3 spans 15 residues. The V and J ends lost 0 bases and 5 bases respectively, with 13 bases between them. Per the germline V gene, CDR1 is LGHNT and CDR2 is FRNRAP.